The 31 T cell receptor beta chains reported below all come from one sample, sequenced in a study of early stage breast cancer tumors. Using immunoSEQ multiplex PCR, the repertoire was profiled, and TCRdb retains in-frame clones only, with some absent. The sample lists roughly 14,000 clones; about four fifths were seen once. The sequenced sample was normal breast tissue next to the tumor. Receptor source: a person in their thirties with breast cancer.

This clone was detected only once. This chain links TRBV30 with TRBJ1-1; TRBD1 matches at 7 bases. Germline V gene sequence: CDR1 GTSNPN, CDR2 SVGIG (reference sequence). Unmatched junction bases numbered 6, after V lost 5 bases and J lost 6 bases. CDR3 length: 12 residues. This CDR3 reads CAWGIGGAEAFF. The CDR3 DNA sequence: TGTGCCTGGGGGATAGGGGGCGCTGAAGCTTTCTTT.

The CDR3 sequence is CASSSEGQGLDQPQHF. The CDR3 coding sequence is TGTGCCAGCAGCTCGGAGGGACAGGGGTTAGATCAGCCCCAGCATTTT. V is TRBV5-4 and J is TRBJ1-5; TRBD1 aligns across 10 bases. Unmatched junction bases numbered 8, after V lost 3 bases and J lost 5 bases. This CDR3 has 16 amino acids. Germline CDR1 reads SGHNT; CDR2 reads YYREEE (reference sequence).

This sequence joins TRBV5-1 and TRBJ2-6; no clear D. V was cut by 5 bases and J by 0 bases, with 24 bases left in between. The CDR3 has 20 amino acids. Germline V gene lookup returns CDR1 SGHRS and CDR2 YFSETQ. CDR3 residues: CASRHRPWEVLGSGANVLTF. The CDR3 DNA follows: TGCGCCAGCAGACATCGGCCATGGGAAGTTTTGGGCTCTGGGGCCAACGTCCTGACTTTC. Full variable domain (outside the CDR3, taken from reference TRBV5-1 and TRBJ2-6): KAGVTQTPRYLIKTRGQQVTLSCSPISGHRSVSWYQQTPGQGLQFLFEYFSETQRNKGNFPGRFSGRQFSNSRSEMNVSTLELGDSALYLCASRHRPWEVLGSGANVLTFGAGSRLTVL.

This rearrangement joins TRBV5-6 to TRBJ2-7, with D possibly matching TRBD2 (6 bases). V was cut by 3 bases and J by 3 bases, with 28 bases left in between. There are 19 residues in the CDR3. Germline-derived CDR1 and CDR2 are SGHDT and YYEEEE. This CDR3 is CASSSVTRDHQLAGYEQYF. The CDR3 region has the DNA TGTGCCAGCAGCTCGGTTACCCGGGACCATCAACTAGCCGGCTACGAGCAGTACTTC.

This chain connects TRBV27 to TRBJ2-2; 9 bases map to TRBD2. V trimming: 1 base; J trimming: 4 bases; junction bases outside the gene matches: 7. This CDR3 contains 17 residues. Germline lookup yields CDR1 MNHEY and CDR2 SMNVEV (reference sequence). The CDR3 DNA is TGTGCCAGCAGTTTATGGCGGGAGGGCCGCGGCACCGGGGAGCTGTTTTTT. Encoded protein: CASSLWREGRGTGELFF.

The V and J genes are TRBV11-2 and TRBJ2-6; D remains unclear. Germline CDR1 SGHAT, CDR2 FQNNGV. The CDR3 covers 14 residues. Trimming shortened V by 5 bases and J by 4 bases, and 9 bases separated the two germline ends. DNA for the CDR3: TGTGCCAGCAGCCCATTTCCCGGGGCCAACGTCCTGACTTTC. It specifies CASSPFPGANVLTF.

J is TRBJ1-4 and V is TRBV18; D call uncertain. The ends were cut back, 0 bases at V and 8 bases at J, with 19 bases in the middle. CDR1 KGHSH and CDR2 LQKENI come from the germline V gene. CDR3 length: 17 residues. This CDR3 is CASSPPGGLETREKLFF. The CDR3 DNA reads TGTGCCAGCTCACCACCAGGAGGCCTCGAGACTAGAGAAAAACTGTTTTTT. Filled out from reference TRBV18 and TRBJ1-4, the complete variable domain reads NAGVMQNPRHLVRRRGQEARLRCSPMKGHSHVYWYRQLPEEGLKFMVYLQKENIIDESGMPKERFSAEFPKEGPSILRIQQVVRGDSAAYFCASSPPGGLETREKLFFGSGTQLSVL.

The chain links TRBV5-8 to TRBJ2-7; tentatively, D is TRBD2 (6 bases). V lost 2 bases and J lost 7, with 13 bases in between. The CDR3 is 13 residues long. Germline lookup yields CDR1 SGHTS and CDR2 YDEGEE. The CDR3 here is CASSFRRAGEQYF. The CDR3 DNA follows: TGTGCCAGCAGCTTCAGAAGGGCGGGGGAGCAGTACTTC. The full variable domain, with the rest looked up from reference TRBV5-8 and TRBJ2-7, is EAGVTQSPTHLIKTRGQQATLRCSPISGHTSVYWYQQALGLGLQFLLWYDEGEERNRGNFPPRFSGRQFPNYSSELNVNALELEDSALYLCASSFRRAGEQYFGPGTRLTVT.

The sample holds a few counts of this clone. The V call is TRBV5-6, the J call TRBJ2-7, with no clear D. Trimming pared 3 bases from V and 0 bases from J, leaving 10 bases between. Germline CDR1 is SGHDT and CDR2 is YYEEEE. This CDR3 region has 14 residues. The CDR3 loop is CASSWQVSSYEQYF. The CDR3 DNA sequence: TGTGCCAGCAGCTGGCAGGTCAGCTCCTACGAGCAGTACTTC.

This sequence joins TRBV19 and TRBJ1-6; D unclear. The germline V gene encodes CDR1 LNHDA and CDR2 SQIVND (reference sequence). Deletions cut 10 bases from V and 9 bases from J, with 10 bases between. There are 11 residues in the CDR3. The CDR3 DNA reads TGTGCCACCACCTCGGGTTCACCCCTCCACTTT. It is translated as CATTSGSPLHF. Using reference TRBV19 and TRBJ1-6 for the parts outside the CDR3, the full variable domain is DGGITQSPKYLFRKEGQNVTLSCEQNLNHDAMYWYRQDPGQGLRLIYYSQIVNDFQKGDIAEGYSVSREKKESFPLTVTSAQKNPTAFYLCATTSGSPLHFGNGTRLTVT.

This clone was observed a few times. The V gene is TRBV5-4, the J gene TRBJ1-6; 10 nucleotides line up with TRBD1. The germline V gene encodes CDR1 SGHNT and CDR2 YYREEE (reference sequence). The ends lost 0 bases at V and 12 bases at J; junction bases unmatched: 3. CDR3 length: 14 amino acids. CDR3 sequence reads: CASSLEGQGRPLHF. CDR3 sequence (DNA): TGTGCCAGCAGCTTGGAGGGACAGGGGAGACCCCTCCACTTT. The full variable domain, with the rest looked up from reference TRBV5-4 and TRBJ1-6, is ETGVTQSPTHLIKTRGQQVTLRCSSQSGHNTVSWYQQALGQGPQFIFQYYREEENGRGNFPPRFSGLQFPNYSSELNVNALELDDSALYLCASSLEGQGRPLHFGNGTRLTVT.

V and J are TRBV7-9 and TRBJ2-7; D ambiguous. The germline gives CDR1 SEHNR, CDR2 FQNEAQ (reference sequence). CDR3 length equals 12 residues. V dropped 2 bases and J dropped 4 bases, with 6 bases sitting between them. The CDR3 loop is CASSLRGYEQYF. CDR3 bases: TGTGCCAGCAGCTTAAGAGGTTACGAGCAGTACTTC.

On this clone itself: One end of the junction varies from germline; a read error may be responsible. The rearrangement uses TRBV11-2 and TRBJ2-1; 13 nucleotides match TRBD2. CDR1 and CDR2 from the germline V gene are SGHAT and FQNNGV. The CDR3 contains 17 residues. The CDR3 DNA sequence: TGTGCCAGCAGCTTAGGGGGACTAGCGGGATCCTACGATGAGCAGTTCTTC. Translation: CASSLGGLAGSYDEQFF.

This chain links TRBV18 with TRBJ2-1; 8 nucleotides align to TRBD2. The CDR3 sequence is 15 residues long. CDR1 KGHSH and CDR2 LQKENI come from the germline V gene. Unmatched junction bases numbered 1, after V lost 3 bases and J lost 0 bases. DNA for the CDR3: TGTGCCAGCTCACCCGGGGGGGGCTCCTACAATGAGCAGTTCTTC. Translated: CASSPGGGSYNEQFF.

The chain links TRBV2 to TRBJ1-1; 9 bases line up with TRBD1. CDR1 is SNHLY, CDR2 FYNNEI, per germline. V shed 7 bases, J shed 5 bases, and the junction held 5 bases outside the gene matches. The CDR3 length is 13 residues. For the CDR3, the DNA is TGTGCCAGCATTTCGGACAGGGGAACTGAAGCTTTCTTT. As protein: CASISDRGTEAFF.

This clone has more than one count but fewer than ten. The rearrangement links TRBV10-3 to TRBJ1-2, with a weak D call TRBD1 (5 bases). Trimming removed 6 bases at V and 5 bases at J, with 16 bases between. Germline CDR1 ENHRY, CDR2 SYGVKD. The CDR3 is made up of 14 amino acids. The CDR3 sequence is CAIRAGLTRYGYTF. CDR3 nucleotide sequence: TGTGCCATCAGAGCAGGGTTGACTAGGTATGGCTACACCTTC.

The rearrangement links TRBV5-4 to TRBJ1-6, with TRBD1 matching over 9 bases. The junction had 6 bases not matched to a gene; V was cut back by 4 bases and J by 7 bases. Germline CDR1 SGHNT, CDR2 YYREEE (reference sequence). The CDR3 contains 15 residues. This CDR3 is CASSGLGQGNSPLHF. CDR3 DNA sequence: TGTGCCAGCAGCGGCCTAGGACAGGGGAATTCACCCCTCCACTTT.

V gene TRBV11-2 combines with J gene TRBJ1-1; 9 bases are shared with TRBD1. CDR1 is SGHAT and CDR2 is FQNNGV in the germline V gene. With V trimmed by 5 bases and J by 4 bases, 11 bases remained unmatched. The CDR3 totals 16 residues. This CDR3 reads CASSPPQGARGTEAFF. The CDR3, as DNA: TGTGCCAGCAGCCCGCCACAGGGGGCGCGTGGCACTGAAGCTTTCTTT.

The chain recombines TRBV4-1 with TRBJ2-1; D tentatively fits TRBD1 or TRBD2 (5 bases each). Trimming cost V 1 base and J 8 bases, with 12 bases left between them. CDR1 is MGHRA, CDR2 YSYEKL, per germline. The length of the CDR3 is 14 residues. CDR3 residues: CASSQGVQGHEQFF. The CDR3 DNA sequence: TGCGCCAGCAGCCAAGGGGTCCAGGGACATGAGCAGTTCTTC.

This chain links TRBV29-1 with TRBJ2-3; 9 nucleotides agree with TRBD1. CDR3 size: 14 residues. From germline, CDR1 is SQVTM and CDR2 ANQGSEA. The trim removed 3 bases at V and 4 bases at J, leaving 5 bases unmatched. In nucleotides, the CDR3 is TGCAGCGTTGATCCGGGACAGGGTCCAGATACGCAGTATTTT. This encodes CSVDPGQGPDTQYF.

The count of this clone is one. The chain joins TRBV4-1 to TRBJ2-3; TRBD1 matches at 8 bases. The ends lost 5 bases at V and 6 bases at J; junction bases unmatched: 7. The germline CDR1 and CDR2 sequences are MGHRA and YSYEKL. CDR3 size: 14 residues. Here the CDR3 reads CASSLRTGRDTQYF. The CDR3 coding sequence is TGCGCCAGCAGCTTGAGGACAGGGCGCGATACGCAGTATTTT.

CDR3 protein: CASTGLAVREQFF. The CDR3 region has the DNA TGTGCCAGCACCGGACTAGCGGTTCGGGAGCAGTTCTTC. The chain employs TRBV6-6 and TRBJ2-1; 10 positions match TRBD2. The V gene's germline CDR1 is MNHNY and CDR2 SVGAGI (reference sequence). V gave up 7 bases and J gave up 10 bases; unmatched junction bases: 7. CDR3 size: 13 residues.

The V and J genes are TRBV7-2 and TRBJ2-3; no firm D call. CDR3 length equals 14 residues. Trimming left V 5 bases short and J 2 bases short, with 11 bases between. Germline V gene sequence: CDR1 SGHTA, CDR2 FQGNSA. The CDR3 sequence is CASSRIAATDTQYF. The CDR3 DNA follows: TGTGCCAGCAGCAGGATAGCAGCCACAGATACGCAGTATTTT.

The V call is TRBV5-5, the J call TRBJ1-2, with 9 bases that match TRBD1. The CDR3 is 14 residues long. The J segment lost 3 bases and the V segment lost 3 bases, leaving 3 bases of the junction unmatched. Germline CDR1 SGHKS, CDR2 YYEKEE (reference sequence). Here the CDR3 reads CASSSWTGDYGYTF. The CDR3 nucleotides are TGTGCCAGCAGCTCATGGACAGGGGACTATGGCTACACCTTC.

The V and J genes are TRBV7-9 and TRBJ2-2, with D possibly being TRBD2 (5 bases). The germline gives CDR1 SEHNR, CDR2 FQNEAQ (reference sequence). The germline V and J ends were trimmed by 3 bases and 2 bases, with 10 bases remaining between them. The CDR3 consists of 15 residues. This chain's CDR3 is CASSFLAPNTGELFF. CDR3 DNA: TGTGCCAGCAGCTTTCTAGCCCCCAACACCGGGGAGCTGTTTTTT. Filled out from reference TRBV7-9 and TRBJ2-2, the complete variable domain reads DTGVSQNPRHKITKRGQNVTFRCDPISEHNRLYWYRQTLGQGPEFLTYFQNEAQLEKSRLLSDRFSAERPKGSFSTLEIQRTEQGDSAMYLCASSFLAPNTGELFFGEGSRLTVL.

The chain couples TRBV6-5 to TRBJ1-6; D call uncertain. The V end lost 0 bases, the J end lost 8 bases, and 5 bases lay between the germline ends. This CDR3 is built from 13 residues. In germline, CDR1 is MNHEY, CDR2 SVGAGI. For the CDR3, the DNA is TGTGCCAGCAGTTACTCGTGGGATTCACCCCTCCACTTT. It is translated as CASSYSWDSPLHF.

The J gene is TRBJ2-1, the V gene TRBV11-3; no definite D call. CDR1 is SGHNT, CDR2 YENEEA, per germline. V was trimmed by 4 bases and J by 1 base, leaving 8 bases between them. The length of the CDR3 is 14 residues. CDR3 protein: CASSSDISYNEQFF. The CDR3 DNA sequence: TGTGCCAGCAGCTCCGATATTTCCTACAATGAGCAGTTCTTC.

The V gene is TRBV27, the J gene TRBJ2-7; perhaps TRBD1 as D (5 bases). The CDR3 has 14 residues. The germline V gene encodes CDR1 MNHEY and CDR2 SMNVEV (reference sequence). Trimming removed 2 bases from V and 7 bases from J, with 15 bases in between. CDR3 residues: CASSLQGYVGEQYF. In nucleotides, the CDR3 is TGTGCCAGCAGTTTACAGGGATATGTGGGGGAGCAGTACTTC.

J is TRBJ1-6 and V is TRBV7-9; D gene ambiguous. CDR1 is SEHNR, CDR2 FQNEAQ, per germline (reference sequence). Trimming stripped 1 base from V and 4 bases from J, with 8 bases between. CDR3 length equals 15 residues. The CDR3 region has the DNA TGTGCCAGCAGCTTAGGATCGGGGTATAATTCACCCCTCCACTTT. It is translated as CASSLGSGYNSPLHF. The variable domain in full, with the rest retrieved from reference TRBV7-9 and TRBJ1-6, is DTGVSQNPRHKITKRGQNVTFRCDPISEHNRLYWYRQTLGQGPEFLTYFQNEAQLEKSRLLSDRFSAERPKGSFSTLEIQRTEQGDSAMYLCASSLGSGYNSPLHFGNGTRLTVT.

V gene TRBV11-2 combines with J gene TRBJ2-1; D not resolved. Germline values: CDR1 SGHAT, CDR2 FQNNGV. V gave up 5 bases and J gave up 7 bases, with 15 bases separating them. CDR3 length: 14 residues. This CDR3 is CASSDLSNGNEQFF. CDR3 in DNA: TGTGCCAGCAGCGACCTGTCCAACGGGAATGAGCAGTTCTTC.

The CDR3 loop is CASSPRQGATNEKLFF. The DNA of the CDR3 is TGTGCCAGTAGTCCTCGACAGGGGGCAACTAATGAAAAACTGTTTTTT. The V gene is TRBV19, the J gene TRBJ1-4, with TRBD1 identical over 9 bases. CDR1 and CDR2 from the germline V gene are LNHDA and SQIVND (reference sequence). The CDR3 loop spans 16 amino acids. The junction had 4 bases not matched to a gene; V was cut back by 5 bases and J by 0 bases. Variable domain in full (rest from reference TRBV19 and TRBJ1-4): DGGITQSPKYLFRKEGQNVTLSCEQNLNHDAMYWYRQDPGQGLRLIYYSQIVNDFQKGDIAEGYSVSREKKESFPLTVTSAQKNPTAFYLCASSPRQGATNEKLFFGSGTQLSVL.